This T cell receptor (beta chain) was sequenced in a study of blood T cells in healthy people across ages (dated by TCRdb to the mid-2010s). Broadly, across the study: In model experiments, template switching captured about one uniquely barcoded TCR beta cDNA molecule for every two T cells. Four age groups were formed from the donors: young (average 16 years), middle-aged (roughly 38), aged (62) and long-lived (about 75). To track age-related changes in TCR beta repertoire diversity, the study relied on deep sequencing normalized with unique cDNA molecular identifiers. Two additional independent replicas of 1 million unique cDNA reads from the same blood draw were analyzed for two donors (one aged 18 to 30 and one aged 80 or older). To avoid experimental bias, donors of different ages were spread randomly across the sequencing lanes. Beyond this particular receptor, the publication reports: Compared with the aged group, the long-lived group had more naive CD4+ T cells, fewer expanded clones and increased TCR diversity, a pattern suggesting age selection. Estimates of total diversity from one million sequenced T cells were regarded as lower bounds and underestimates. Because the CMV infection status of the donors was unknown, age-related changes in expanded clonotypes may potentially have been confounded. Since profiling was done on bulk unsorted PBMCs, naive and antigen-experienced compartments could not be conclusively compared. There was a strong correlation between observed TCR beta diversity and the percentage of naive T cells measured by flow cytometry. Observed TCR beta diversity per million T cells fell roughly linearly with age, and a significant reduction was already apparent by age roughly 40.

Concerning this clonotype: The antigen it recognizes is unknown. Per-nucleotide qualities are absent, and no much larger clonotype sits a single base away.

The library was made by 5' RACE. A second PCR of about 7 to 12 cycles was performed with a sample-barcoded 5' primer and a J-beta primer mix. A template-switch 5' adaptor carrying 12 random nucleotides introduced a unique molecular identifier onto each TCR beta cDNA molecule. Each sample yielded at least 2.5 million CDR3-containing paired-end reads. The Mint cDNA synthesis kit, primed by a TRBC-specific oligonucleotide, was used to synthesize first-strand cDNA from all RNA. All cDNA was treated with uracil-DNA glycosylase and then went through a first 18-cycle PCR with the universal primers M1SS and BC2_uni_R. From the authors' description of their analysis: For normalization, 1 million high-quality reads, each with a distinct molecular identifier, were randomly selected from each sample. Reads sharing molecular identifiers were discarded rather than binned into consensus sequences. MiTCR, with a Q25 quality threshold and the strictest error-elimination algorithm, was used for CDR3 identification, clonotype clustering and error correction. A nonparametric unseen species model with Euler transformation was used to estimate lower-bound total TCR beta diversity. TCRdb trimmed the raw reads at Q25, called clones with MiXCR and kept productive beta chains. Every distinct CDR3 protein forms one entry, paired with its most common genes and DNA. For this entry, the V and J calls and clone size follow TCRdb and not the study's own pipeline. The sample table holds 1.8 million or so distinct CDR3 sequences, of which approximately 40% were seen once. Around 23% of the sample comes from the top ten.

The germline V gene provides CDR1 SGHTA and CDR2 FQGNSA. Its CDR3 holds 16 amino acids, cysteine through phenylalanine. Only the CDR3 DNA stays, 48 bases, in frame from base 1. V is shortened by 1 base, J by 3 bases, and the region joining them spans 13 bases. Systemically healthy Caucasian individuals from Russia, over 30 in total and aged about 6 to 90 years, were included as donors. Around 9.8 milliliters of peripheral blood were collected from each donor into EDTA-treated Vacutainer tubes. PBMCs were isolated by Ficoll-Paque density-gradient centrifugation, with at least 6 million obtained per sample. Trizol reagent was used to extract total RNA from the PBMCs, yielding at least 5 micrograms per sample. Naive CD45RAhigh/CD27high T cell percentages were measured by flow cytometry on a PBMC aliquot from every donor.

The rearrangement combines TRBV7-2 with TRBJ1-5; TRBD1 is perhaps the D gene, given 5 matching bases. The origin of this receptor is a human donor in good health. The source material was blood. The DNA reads TGTGCCAGCAGCTTAGAGGGGACCCTCTACAATCAGCCCCAGCATTTT. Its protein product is CASSLEGTLYNQPQHF.